The 14 T cell receptor beta chains reported below all come from one sample, sequenced in a study of T cells in Graves' hyperthyroidism and ophthalmopathy. It was RNA transcripts that yielded the amplified TCR beta CDR3 regions. In the first-round RT-PCR of the TCR CDR3, the HTBI primer set was used. MiXCR was run by TCRdb on the multiplex PCR reads, yielding one entry per CDR3 protein. The sample contains 250,000 to 300,000 distinct CDR3 sequences, roughly 15% of which appear only once. The material sequenced was blood. These receptor sequences come from a woman between 40 and 55 years old with Graves' hyperthyroidism that later progressed to Graves' ophthalmopathy.

The gene calls are TRBV5-1 and TRBJ1-3; D not certain. This CDR3 has 18 amino acids. V was cut by 1 base and J by 0 bases, with 17 bases left in between. Looked up from germline, CDR1 is SGHRS and CDR2 is YFSETQ. CDR3 sequence: CASSLTTPTASSGNTIYF. The CDR3 DNA sequence: TGCGCCAGCAGCTTGACGACTCCGACGGCTAGCTCTGGAAACACCATATATTTT.

This clonotype was counted at least ten times. V usage is TRBV11-2 and J usage is TRBJ2-7, with 10 positions matching TRBD1. With 7 bases clipped from V and 5 bases from J, the junction kept 11 bases outside the gene matches. Looked up from germline, CDR1 is SGHAT and CDR2 is FQNNGV. The CDR3 runs to 15 residues. The CDR3 coding sequence is TGTGCCAGCACACTGACGGACAGGGGGTGGCACGAGCAGTACTTC. As protein: CASTLTDRGWHEQYF.

This clonotype has only a few counts. A read error is possible here, since a much larger clone lies one base away. The chain is built from TRBV6-1 and TRBJ2-7; 13 nucleotides agree with TRBD2. The junction had 1 base not matched to a gene; V was cut back by 6 bases and J by 2 bases. The germline gives CDR1 MNHNS, CDR2 SASEGT. This CDR3 region has 14 residues. The CDR3, as DNA: TGTGCCAGCAGGGGGACTAGCGGGACCTACGAGCAGTACTTC. Its translation: CASRGTSGTYEQYF.

This clonotype came up a few times. J is TRBJ2-1 and V is TRBV9, with TRBD2 identical over 14 bases. The CDR3 is 16 amino acids. With V trimmed by 1 base and J by 7 bases, 4 bases remained unmatched. CDR1 is SGDLS and CDR2 is YYNGEE in the germline V gene. CDR3 region: CASSVFWTSGRNEQFF. CDR3 coding DNA: TGTGCCAGCAGCGTATTTTGGACTAGCGGGAGGAATGAGCAGTTCTTC. Filled out from reference TRBV9 and TRBJ2-1, the complete variable domain reads DSGVTQTPKHLITATGQRVTLRCSPRSGDLSVYWYQQSLDQGLQFLIQYYNGEERAKGNILERFSAQQFPDLHSELNLSSLELGDSALYFCASSVFWTSGRNEQFFGPGTRLTVL.

V gene TRBV5-4 combines with J gene TRBJ2-6, with D tentatively TRBD1 (6 bases). V dropped 4 bases and J dropped 8 bases, with 16 bases sitting between them. CDR1 and CDR2 (germline): SGHNT, YYREEE (reference sequence). The CDR3 spans 15 residues. CDR3 in DNA: TGTGCCAGCAGCATTGGGGACACAGGGTCCAACGTCCTGACTTTC. Amino acids: CASSIGDTGSNVLTF.

Ten or more counts support this clonotype. V and J are TRBV3-1 and TRBJ2-1; 7 bases map to TRBD2. This CDR3 is 14 amino acids long. Germline CDR1 is LGHDT and CDR2 is YNNKEL (reference sequence). V shed 6 bases and J 8 bases; nucleotides not matched to a gene: 10. CDR3 sequence reads: CASRKREASYEQFF. In DNA form, the CDR3 reads TGTGCCAGCAGGAAACGGGAGGCCTCGTATGAGCAGTTCTTC.

This clonotype was observed a few times. The CDR3 spells CASSRTGDWNTEAFF. The CDR3 coding sequence is TGTGCCAGCAGTCGGACAGGGGATTGGAACACTGAAGCTTTCTTT. The chain carries TRBV28 and TRBJ1-1, with 9 bases fitting TRBD1. After removal of 5 bases from V and 1 base from J, the junction contained 5 bases not matched to a gene. This CDR3 is built from 15 residues. Per the germline V gene, CDR1 is MDHEN and CDR2 is SYDVKM.

The chain is built from TRBV20-1 and TRBJ2-2, with no clear D. Trimming removed 1 base from V and 6 bases from J, with 9 bases in between. The CDR3 extends over 13 amino acids. Germline V gives CDR1 DFQATT, CDR2 SNEGSKA (reference sequence). This CDR3 reads CSARGVFAGELFF. The CDR3 DNA sequence: TGCAGTGCTAGAGGAGTATTCGCCGGGGAGCTGTTTTTT.

This clonotype showed up many times. The chain recombines TRBV28 with TRBJ2-1, with 10 bases identical to TRBD2. Germline lookup yields CDR1 MDHEN and CDR2 SYDVKM. The CDR3 has 18 residues. V shed 3 bases, J shed 0 bases, and the junction held 8 bases outside the gene matches. CDR3 protein: CASSFLAGAAVSYNEQFF. CDR3 in DNA: TGTGCCAGCAGTTTCCTAGCGGGAGCTGCTGTCTCCTACAATGAGCAGTTCTTC. The variable domain in full, completed from reference TRBV28 and TRBJ2-1, reads DVKVTQSSRYLVKRTGEKVFLECVQDMDHENMFWYRQDPGLGLRLIYFSYDVKMKEKGDIPEGYSVSREKKERFSLILESASTNQTSMYLCASSFLAGAAVSYNEQFFGPGTRLTVL.

This clonotype was seen repeatedly, ten times or more. The chain carries TRBV19 and TRBJ2-1; D is ambiguous. V lost 5 bases and J lost 6, with 5 bases in between. Per the germline V gene, CDR1 is LNHDA and CDR2 is SQIVND (reference sequence). This CDR3 is built from 11 residues. CDR3 loop: CASSWFNEQFF. In nucleotides, the CDR3 is TGTGCCAGTAGTTGGTTCAATGAGCAGTTCTTC.

J is TRBJ1-2 and V is TRBV2; 7 positions match TRBD1. The CDR3 has 14 amino acids. Germline-derived CDR1 and CDR2 are SNHLY and FYNNEI. V shed 6 bases, J shed 4 bases, and the junction held 8 bases outside the gene matches. CDR3 protein: CASRDRAFGYGYTF. CDR3 coding DNA: TGTGCCAGCAGAGACAGGGCTTTCGGCTATGGCTACACCTTC.

This clonotype was detected ten times or more. This rearrangement joins TRBV28 to TRBJ2-1; unclear D gene. V was trimmed by 3 bases and J by 7 bases, leaving 10 bases between them. The germline V gene has CDR1 MDHEN and CDR2 SYDVKM. The CDR3 totals 13 residues. This chain's CDR3 is CASSFLGPNEQFF. As DNA, the CDR3 is TGTGCCAGCAGTTTCTTGGGTCCTAATGAGCAGTTCTTC.

Note on this clonotype: A much more abundant neighbour one base away suggests this may be a read error. The chain's CDR3 is CSASRPGLAGNNEQLF. Here the CDR3 DNA reads TGCAGTGCTAGCCGACCGGGACTAGCGGGAAACAATGAGCAGTTATTC. The rearrangement joins TRBV20-1 to TRBJ2-1; TRBD2 aligns across 13 bases. In germline, CDR1 is DFQATT, CDR2 SNEGSKA (reference sequence). The CDR3 is 16 amino acids.

At least ten counts were recorded for this clonotype. CDR3 sequence (DNA): TGTGCCAGCAGTTTTCCTAGCGGAGGAGAGACCCAGTACTTC. This sequence encodes CASSFPSGGETQYF. The chain uses TRBV28 and TRBJ2-5, with TRBD2 matching over 7 bases. The germline V gene encodes CDR1 MDHEN and CDR2 SYDVKM. Germline trimming cut 3 bases from V and 4 bases from J; bases unmatched to any gene: 5. The CDR3 consists of 14 residues.